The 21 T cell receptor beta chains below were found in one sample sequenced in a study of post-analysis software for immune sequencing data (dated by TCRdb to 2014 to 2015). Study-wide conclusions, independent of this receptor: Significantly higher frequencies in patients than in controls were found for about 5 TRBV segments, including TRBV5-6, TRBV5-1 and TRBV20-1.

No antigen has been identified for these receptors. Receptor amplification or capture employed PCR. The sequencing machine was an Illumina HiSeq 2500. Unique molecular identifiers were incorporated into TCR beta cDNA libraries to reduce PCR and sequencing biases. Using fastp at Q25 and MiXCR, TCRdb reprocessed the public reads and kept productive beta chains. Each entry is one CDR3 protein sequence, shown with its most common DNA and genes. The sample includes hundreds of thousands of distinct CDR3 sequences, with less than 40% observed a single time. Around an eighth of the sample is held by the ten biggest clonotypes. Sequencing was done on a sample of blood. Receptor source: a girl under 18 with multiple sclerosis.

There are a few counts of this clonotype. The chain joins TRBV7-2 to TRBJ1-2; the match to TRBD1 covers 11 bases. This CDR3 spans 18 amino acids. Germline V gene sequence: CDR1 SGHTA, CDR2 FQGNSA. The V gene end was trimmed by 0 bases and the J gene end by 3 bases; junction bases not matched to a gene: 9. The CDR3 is CASSLADRGPTADYGYTF. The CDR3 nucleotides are TGTGCCAGCAGCTTAGCGGACAGGGGGCCGACGGCCGACTATGGCTACACCTTC.

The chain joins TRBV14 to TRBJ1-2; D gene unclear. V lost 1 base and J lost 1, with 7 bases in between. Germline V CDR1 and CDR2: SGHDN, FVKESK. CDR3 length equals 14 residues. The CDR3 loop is CASSQARVNYGYTF. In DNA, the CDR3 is TGTGCCAGCAGCCAAGCGAGGGTTAACTATGGCTACACCTTC.

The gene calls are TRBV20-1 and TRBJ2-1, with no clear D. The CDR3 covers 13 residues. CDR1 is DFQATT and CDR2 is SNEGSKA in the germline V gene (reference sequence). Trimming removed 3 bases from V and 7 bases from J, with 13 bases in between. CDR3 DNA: TGCAGTGCTAGTGGGCGGAACATTAATGAGCAGTTCTTC. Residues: CSASGRNINEQFF.

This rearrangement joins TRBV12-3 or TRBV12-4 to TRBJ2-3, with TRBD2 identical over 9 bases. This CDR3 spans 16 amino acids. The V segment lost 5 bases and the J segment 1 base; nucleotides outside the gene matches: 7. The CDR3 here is CASSRGERGGTDTQYF. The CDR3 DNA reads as TGTGCCAGCAGTCGGGGGGAGCGGGGGGGCACAGATACGCAGTATTTT.

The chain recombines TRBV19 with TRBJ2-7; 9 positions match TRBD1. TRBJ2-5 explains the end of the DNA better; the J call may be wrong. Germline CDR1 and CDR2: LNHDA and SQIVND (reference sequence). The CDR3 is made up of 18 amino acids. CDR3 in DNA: TGTGCCAGTAGTGATTGGACAGGGGAGACCGATAGTAAAGAGACCCAGTACTTC. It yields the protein CASSDWTGETDSKETQYF.

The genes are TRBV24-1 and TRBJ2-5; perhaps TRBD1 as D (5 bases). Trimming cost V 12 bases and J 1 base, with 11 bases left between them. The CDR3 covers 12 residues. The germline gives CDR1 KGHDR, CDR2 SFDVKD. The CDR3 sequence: CAPRQPQETQYF. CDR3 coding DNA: TGTGCCCCACGACAGCCCCAAGAGACCCAGTACTTC.

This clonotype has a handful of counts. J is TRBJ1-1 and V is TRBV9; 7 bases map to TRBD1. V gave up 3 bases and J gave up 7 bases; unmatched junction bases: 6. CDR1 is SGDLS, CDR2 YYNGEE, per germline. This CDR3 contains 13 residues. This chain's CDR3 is CASSGQGGGEAFF. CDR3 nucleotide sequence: TGTGCCAGCAGCGGTCAAGGGGGCGGTGAAGCTTTCTTT.

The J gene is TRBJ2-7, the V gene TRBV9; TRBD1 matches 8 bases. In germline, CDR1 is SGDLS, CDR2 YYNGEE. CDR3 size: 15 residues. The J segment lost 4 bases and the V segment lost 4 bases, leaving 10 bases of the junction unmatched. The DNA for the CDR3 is TGTGCCAGCAGCTCATCCCCAGGGGGCGAGTACGAGCAGTACTTC. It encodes CASSSSPGGEYEQYF.

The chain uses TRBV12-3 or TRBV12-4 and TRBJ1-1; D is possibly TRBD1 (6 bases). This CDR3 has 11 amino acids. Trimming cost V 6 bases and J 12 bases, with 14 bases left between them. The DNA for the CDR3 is TGTGCCAGCAGCCCTGGACAGATTTCTTTCTTT. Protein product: CASSPGQISFF.

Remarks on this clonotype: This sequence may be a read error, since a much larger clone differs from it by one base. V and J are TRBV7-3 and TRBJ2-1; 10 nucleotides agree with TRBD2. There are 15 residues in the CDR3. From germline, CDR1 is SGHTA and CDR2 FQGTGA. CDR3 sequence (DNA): TGTGCCAGCAGCCTTACTAGCGGGGTCTACAGTGAGCAGTTCTTC. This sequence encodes CASSLTSGVYSEQFF.

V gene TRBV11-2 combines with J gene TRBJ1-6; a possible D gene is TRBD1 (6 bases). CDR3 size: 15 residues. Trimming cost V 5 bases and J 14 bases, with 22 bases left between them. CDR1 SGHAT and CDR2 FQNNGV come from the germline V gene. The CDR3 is CASSPSGTMSSALHF. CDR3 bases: TGTGCCAGCAGCCCATCCGGGACAATGTCTTCTGCCCTCCACTTT.

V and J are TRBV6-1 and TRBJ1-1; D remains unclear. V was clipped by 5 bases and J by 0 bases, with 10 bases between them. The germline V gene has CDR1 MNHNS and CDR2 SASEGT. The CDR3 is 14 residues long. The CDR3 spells CASSPAPLNTEAFF. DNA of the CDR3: TGTGCCAGCAGTCCTGCCCCGTTGAACACTGAAGCTTTCTTT.

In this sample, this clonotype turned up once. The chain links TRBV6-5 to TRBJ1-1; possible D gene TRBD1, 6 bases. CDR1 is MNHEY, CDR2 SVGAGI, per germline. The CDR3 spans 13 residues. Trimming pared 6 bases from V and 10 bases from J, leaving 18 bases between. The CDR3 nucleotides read TGTGCCAGCAGCCGGCTCCGGACAGACGGAGCTTTCTTT. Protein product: CASSRLRTDGAFF.

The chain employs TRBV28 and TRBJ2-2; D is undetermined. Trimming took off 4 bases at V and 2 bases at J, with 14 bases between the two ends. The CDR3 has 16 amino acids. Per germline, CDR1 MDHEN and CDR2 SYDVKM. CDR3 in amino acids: CASSSARPLNTGELFF. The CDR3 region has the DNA TGTGCCAGCAGTTCTGCTCGGCCCCTCAACACCGGGGAGCTGTTTTTT. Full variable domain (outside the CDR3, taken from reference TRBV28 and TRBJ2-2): DVKVTQSSRYLVKRTGEKVFLECVQDMDHENMFWYRQDPGLGLRLIYFSYDVKMKEKGDIPEGYSVSREKKERFSLILESASTNQTSMYLCASSSARPLNTGELFFGEGSRLTVL.

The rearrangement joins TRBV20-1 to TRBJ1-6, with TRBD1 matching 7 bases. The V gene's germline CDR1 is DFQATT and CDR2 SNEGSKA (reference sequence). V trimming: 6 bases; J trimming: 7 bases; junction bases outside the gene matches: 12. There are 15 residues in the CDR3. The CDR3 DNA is TGCAGTGCCCCGACCCCAGGGGGGAGGAATTCACCCCTCCACTTT. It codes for CSAPTPGGRNSPLHF.

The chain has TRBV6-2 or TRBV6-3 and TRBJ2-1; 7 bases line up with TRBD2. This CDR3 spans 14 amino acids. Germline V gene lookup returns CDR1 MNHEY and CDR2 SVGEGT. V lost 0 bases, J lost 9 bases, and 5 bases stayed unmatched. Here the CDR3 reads CASSYSTSHGEQFF. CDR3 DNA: TGTGCCAGCAGTTACTCGACTAGCCACGGTGAGCAGTTCTTC.

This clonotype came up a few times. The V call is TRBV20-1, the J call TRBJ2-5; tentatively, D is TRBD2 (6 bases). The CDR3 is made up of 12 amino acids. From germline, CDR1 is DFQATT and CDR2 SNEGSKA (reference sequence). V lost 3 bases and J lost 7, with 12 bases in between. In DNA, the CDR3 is TGCAGTGCTAGCAGGAGGGAAGGGACCCAGTACTTC. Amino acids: CSASRREGTQYF.

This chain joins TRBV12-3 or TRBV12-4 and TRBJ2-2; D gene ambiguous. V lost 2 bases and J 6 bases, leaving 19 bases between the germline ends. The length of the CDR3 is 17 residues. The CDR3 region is CASSLWSGVLTAGELFF. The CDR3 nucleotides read TGTGCCAGCAGTTTATGGTCAGGAGTCTTAACCGCCGGGGAGCTGTTTTTT.

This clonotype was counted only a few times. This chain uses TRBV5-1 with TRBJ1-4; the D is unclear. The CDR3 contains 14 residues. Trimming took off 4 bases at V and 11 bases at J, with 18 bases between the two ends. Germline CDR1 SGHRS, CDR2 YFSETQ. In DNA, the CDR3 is TGCGCCAGCAGCCAAACCCAAGGACTAGAGAAACTGTTTTTT. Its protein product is CASSQTQGLEKLFF. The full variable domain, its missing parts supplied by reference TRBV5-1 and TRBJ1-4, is KAGVTQTPRYLIKTRGQQVTLSCSPISGHRSVSWYQQTPGQGLQFLFEYFSETQRNKGNFPGRFSGRQFSNSRSEMNVSTLELGDSALYLCASSQTQGLEKLFFGSGTQLSVL.

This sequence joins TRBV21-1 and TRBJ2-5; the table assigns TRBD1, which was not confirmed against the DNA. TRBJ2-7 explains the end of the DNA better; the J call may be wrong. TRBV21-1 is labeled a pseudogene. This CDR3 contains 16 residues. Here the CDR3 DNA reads TGTGCCAGCAGCCCCTTCGAACAGGGCTTTCCCTACGAGCAGTACTTC. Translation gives CASSPFEQGFPYEQYF.

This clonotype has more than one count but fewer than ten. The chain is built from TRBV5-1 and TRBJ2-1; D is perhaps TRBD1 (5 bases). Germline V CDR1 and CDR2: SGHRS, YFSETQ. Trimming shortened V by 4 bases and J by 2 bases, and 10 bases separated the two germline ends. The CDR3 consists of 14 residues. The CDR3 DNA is TGCGCCAGCAGCGTCAGGGTTCCCTACAATGAGCAGTTCTTC. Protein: CASSVRVPYNEQFF.